These T cell receptor beta chains were read from a single sample in a study of blood T cell repertoires in COVID-19. Only in-frame clones appear in the TCRdb table, and some are missing; sequencing was by immunoSEQ multiplex PCR. This table holds just over 650,000 clones, 80% to 90% found once. The sample was peripheral blood. The receptors derive from a young woman with acute or convalescent COVID-19. Each CDR3 is given with its conserved first and last residue. A D gene is named only where the DNA matches it firmly. Expanded clones are given a class, and other clones once, few, many or no size at all.

d_call: .; v_call: TRBV7-9; j_call: TRBJ2-7; clone_size: .; cdr3_nt: TGTGCCAGCAGCTATCCGGGACAACCCTACGAGCAGTACTTC; cdr3_aa: CASSYPGQPYEQYF
d_call: .; v_call: TRBV27; j_call: TRBJ2-1; clone_size: .; cdr3_nt: TGTGCCAGCAGTTTGGAGGGAGGCTCCTACAATGAGCAGTTCTTC; cdr3_aa: CASSLEGGSYNEQFF
d_call: .; v_call: TRBV3-1/TRBV3-2; j_call: TRBJ1-1; clone_size: .; cdr3_nt: TGTGCCAGCAGCCAGGACACACCGAACACTGAAGCTTTCTTT; cdr3_aa: CASSQDTPNTEAFF
d_call: .; v_call: TRBV5-1; j_call: TRBJ2-1; clone_size: .; cdr3_nt: TGCGCCAGCAGCAGTACTTATTCCGAGGATGAGCAGTTCTTC; cdr3_aa: CASSSTYSEDEQFF
d_call: TRBD1; v_call: TRBV9; j_call: TRBJ1-1; clone_size: .; cdr3_nt: TGTGCCAGCAGCGACCGGACAGGGGACACTGAAGCTTTCTTT; cdr3_aa: CASSDRTGDTEAFF
d_call: .; v_call: TRBV19; j_call: TRBJ1-4; clone_size: few; cdr3_nt: TGTGCCAGTAGAACAGGACAGCAAAATGAAAAACTGTTTTTT; cdr3_aa: CASRTGQQNEKLFF
d_call: TRBD1; v_call: TRBV14; j_call: TRBJ2-7; clone_size: once; cdr3_nt: TGTGCCAGCAGCCAAGATCAAGGGACAGCATACGAGCAGTACTTC; cdr3_aa: CASSQDQGTAYEQYF
d_call: .; v_call: TRBV29-1; j_call: TRBJ2-6; clone_size: once; cdr3_nt: TGCAGCGTTTATTCGGGGTCTGGGGCCAACGTCCTGACTTTC; cdr3_aa: CSVYSGSGANVLTF
d_call: TRBD2; v_call: TRBV5-1; j_call: TRBJ2-3; clone_size: .; cdr3_nt: TGCGCCAGCAGTAGCGGGGGGGCTAGCACAGATACGCAGTATTTT; cdr3_aa: CASSSGGASTDTQYF
d_call: TRBD1; v_call: TRBV5-6; j_call: TRBJ1-3; clone_size: .; cdr3_nt: TGTGCCTCTCAAGGGACAGAATCTGGAAACACCATATATTTT; cdr3_aa: CASQGTESGNTIYF
d_call: .; v_call: TRBV18; j_call: TRBJ1-1; clone_size: .; cdr3_nt: TGTGCCAGCTCACTCCAGGCTGAGGGCACTGAAGCTTTCTTT; cdr3_aa: CASSLQAEGTEAFF
d_call: TRBD1; v_call: TRBV6-5; j_call: TRBJ1-2; clone_size: .; cdr3_nt: TGTGCCAGCAGTTACTCCCGGACAGGGGGGTCCGGCTACACCTTC; cdr3_aa: CASSYSRTGGSGYTF
d_call: TRBD1; v_call: TRBV7-8; j_call: TRBJ1-4; clone_size: .; cdr3_nt: TGTGCCAGCAGCCCCTCCACAGGGGGAAGGGAAAAACTGTTTTTT; cdr3_aa: CASSPSTGGREKLFF
d_call: .; v_call: TRBV5-6; j_call: TRBJ2-7; clone_size: once; cdr3_nt: TGTGCCAGCAGCTCGTACAGGTTTTACGAGCAGTACTTC; cdr3_aa: CASSSYRFYEQYF
d_call: TRBD1; v_call: TRBV5-3; j_call: TRBJ1-2; clone_size: .; cdr3_nt: TGTGCCAGAAGCCTTCGGACAGGGGAGGCATATGGCTACACCTTC; cdr3_aa: CARSLRTGEAYGYTF
d_call: .; v_call: TRBV7-8; j_call: TRBJ2-2; clone_size: .; cdr3_nt: TGTGCCAGCAGCCCAGGGCGGGGCACCGGGGAGCTGTTTTTT; cdr3_aa: CASSPGRGTGELFF
d_call: .; v_call: TRBV3-1/TRBV3-2; j_call: TRBJ1-3; clone_size: .; cdr3_nt: TGTGCCAGCAGCCAAGTCGTTGGGAGAAGCTCTGGAAACACCATATATTTT; cdr3_aa: CASSQVVGRSSGNTIYF
d_call: .; v_call: TRBV18; j_call: TRBJ1-1; clone_size: .; cdr3_nt: TGTGCCAGCTCACCCGGACAGCCTAGGAACACTGAAGCTTTCTTT; cdr3_aa: CASSPGQPRNTEAFF
d_call: .; v_call: TRBV30; j_call: TRBJ2-7; clone_size: .; cdr3_nt: TGTGCCTGGAGTGCACTACACTTGGGCTACGAGCAGTACTTC; cdr3_aa: CAWSALHLGYEQYF
d_call: TRBD1; v_call: TRBV5-8; j_call: TRBJ2-1; clone_size: .; cdr3_nt: TGTGCCAGCAGTTCGACAGGGAACTACAATGAGCAGTTCTTC; cdr3_aa: CASSSTGNYNEQFF
d_call: .; v_call: TRBV2; j_call: TRBJ1-5; clone_size: few; cdr3_nt: TGTGCCAGCAGTGCCGGGGGGTCCAGTCAGCCCCAGCATTTT; cdr3_aa: CASSAGGSSQPQHF
d_call: .; v_call: TRBV5-1; j_call: TRBJ1-1; clone_size: .; cdr3_nt: TGCGCCAGCAGCTTGGACGGGGTCTTGGGCACTGAAGCTTTCTTT; cdr3_aa: CASSLDGVLGTEAFF
d_call: TRBD1; v_call: TRBV6-5; j_call: TRBJ1-2; clone_size: .; cdr3_nt: TGTGCCAGCAGAACAGGGGCCGTCCATGGCTACACCTTC; cdr3_aa: CASRTGAVHGYTF
d_call: TRBD1; v_call: TRBV6-2/TRBV6-3; j_call: TRBJ1-2; clone_size: few; cdr3_nt: TGTGCCAGCAGTTACCTTCAGACAGGGCCGCTAAGAGGCTACACCTTC; cdr3_aa: CASSYLQTGPLRGYTF
d_call: .; v_call: TRBV5-1; j_call: TRBJ1-6; clone_size: once; cdr3_nt: TGCGCCAGCAGCCCTGCCTCGGCGGGGGACAATCACTCACCCCTCCACTTT; cdr3_aa: CASSPASAGDNHSPLHF
d_call: .; v_call: TRBV30; j_call: TRBJ2-7; clone_size: .; cdr3_nt: TGTGCCTGGAGTGGGACAGCCTCCTACGAGCAGTACTTC; cdr3_aa: CAWSGTASYEQYF
d_call: .; v_call: TRBV6-6; j_call: TRBJ1-5; clone_size: .; cdr3_nt: TGTGCCAGCAGTTACGTCGGAGATCAGCCCCAGCATTTT; cdr3_aa: CASSYVGDQPQHF
d_call: .; v_call: TRBV6-5; j_call: TRBJ2-7; clone_size: once; cdr3_nt: TGTGCCAGCAGCAGATCTAGTAGAACCTACGAGCAGTACTTC; cdr3_aa: CASSRSSRTYEQYF
d_call: .; v_call: TRBV7-9; j_call: TRBJ1-3; clone_size: .; cdr3_nt: TGTGCCAGCAGCTTAGAACCGGTCGCGGGAAACACCATATATTTT; cdr3_aa: CASSLEPVAGNTIYF
d_call: .; v_call: TRBV5-1; j_call: TRBJ2-3; clone_size: .; cdr3_nt: TGCGCCAGCAACTCGGGACTTCTGGGCACAGATACGCAGTATTTT; cdr3_aa: CASNSGLLGTDTQYF
d_call: .; v_call: TRBV21-1; j_call: TRBJ2-4; clone_size: once; cdr3_nt: TGTGCCAGCAGCAGAGACCCGGGACAGGGGAGTTGTTGGGCCAAAAACATTCAGTACTTC; cdr3_aa: CASSRDPGQGSCWAKNIQYF
d_call: TRBD1; v_call: TRBV18; j_call: TRBJ2-7; clone_size: .; cdr3_nt: TGTGCCAGCTCACCCCCCCTTTTAAAAGGTTGGGGACAGGGACCCGAGCAGTACTTC; cdr3_aa: CASSPPLLKGWGQGPEQYF
d_call: .; v_call: TRBV29-1; j_call: TRBJ2-7; clone_size: few; cdr3_nt: TGCAGCGTTGTACTTCCCGGGGGCGAGCAGTACTTC; cdr3_aa: CSVVLPGGEQYF
d_call: .; v_call: TRBV11-2; j_call: TRBJ1-5; clone_size: .; cdr3_nt: TGTGCCAGCAGCTTAGGACCGGGGTATAGGCCCCAGCATTTT; cdr3_aa: CASSLGPGYRPQHF
d_call: TRBD2; v_call: TRBV27; j_call: TRBJ2-7; clone_size: once; cdr3_nt: TGTGCCAGCAGTCGGTTGGCGGGGGGCTACGAGCAGTACTTC; cdr3_aa: CASSRLAGGYEQYF
d_call: .; v_call: TRBV2; j_call: TRBJ1-6; clone_size: .; cdr3_nt: TGTGCCAGCAGGGGCCTAATTAGCGAGTCACCCCTCCACTTT; cdr3_aa: CASRGLISESPLHF
d_call: TRBD1; v_call: TRBV15; j_call: TRBJ2-7; clone_size: .; cdr3_nt: TGTGCCACCAGCCCGGACAGGATCTCCTACGAGCAGTACTTC; cdr3_aa: CATSPDRISYEQYF
d_call: TRBD1; v_call: TRBV4-1; j_call: TRBJ1-2; clone_size: .; cdr3_nt: TGCGCCAGCAGCCAACCCTGGACAGGTGACTACACCTTC; cdr3_aa: CASSQPWTGDYTF
d_call: .; v_call: TRBV10-3; j_call: TRBJ2-2; clone_size: few; cdr3_nt: TGTGCCATCAGGGAAGCGGGGAACACCGGGGAGCTGTTTTTT; cdr3_aa: CAIREAGNTGELFF
d_call: TRBD1; v_call: TRBV4-2; j_call: TRBJ1-2; clone_size: .; cdr3_nt: TGTGCCAGCAGCCAGGGGGGACAGAACTATGGCTACACCTTC; cdr3_aa: CASSQGGQNYGYTF